Following are 7 T cell receptor beta chains from one sample sequenced in a study of tumor-infiltrating lymphocytes in localized non-small cell lung cancer. Only in-frame clones appear in the TCRdb table, and some are missing; sequencing was by immunoSEQ multiplex PCR. This sample carries about 10,000 clones, 81% of them seen once, and the ten largest clones take around 10%. Sequenced: uninvolved lung tissue not adjacent to the tumor. These receptors were collected from a human donor with non-small cell lung cancer.

The genes are TRBV18 and TRBJ2-7, with TRBD2 matching 7 bases. V gave up 8 bases and J gave up 0 bases; unmatched junction bases: 4. CDR3 length: 13 amino acids. Germline V gene data show CDR1 as KGHSH and CDR2 as LQKENI. In nucleotides, the CDR3 is TGTGCCAGCGCCCGGACTAGCTCCTACGAGCAGTACTTC. Protein product: CASARTSSYEQYF. The variable domain in full, completed from reference TRBV18 and TRBJ2-7, reads NAGVMQNPRHLVRRRGQEARLRCSPMKGHSHVYWYRQLPEEGLKFMVYLQKENIIDESGMPKERFSAEFPKEGPSILRIQQVVRGDSAAYFCASARTSSYEQYFGPGTRLTVT.

The CDR3 DNA reads as TGTGCCAGCAGCTTGGGCTCCAGGGAACCCCAGCATTTT. This sequence encodes CASSLGSREPQHF. The chain links TRBV13 to TRBJ1-5; the D gene is possibly TRBD1 (5 bases). Trimming removed 3 bases at V and 10 bases at J, with 13 bases between. The CDR3 sequence is 13 residues long. Looked up from germline, CDR1 is PRHDT and CDR2 is FYEKMQ (reference sequence).

The CDR3 nucleotides are TGTGCCAGCAGCTATGAGGCGAGAAACAATGAGCAGTTCTTC. This sequence encodes CASSYEARNNEQFF. This chain joins TRBV5-5 and TRBJ2-1; D remains ambiguous. The length of the CDR3 is 14 residues. Between the trimmed V and J ends, which lost 3 bases and 5 bases, there was a span of 12 bases. Germline V gene data show CDR1 as SGHKS and CDR2 as YYEKEE (reference sequence).

J is TRBJ1-3 and V is TRBV30; D unresolved. The CDR3 runs 16 residues. V lost 0 bases and J 0 bases, leaving 12 bases between the germline ends. Germline assignment: CDR1 GTSNPN and CDR2 SVGIG (reference sequence). The CDR3 protein is CAWSVKARFSGNTIYF. Written as DNA, the CDR3 is TGTGCCTGGAGTGTAAAGGCGAGATTCTCTGGAAACACCATATATTTT.

About this clone: In the same sample, other DNA sequences code for this CDR3. The chain carries TRBV7-3 and TRBJ2-7; D perhaps matches TRBD2 (6 bases). Germline V CDR1 and CDR2: SGHTA, FQGTGA. The V end was cut by 3 bases, the J end by 0 bases, with 15 bases between. The CDR3 length is 16 residues. The CDR3 protein is CASSLWSGPSSYEQYF. The CDR3 DNA sequence: TGTGCCAGCAGCTTGTGGAGCGGGCCGTCCTCCTACGAGCAGTACTTC.

The rearrangement links TRBV10-3 to TRBJ2-3, with 7 bases that match TRBD1. CDR3 length: 15 residues. In germline, CDR1 is ENHRY, CDR2 SYGVKD. J gave up 1 base and V 5 bases, and 6 bases lay outside the gene matches. The CDR3 DNA reads as TGTGCCATCAGTACCGACAGGGCGCGCACAGATACGCAGTATTTT. This encodes CAISTDRARTDTQYF.

The chain combines TRBV30 with TRBJ2-5, with 8 bases fitting TRBD2. The assigned J gene may be wrong: the sequence end matches TRBJ2-7 better. Germline V lookup: CDR1 GTSNPN, CDR2 SVGIG (reference sequence). The CDR3 covers 16 residues. The CDR3 region has the DNA TGTGCCTGGAGTGCCCGATTATGGGGGACTAGGGGCGAGCAGTACTTC. This encodes CAWSARLWGTRGEQYF.